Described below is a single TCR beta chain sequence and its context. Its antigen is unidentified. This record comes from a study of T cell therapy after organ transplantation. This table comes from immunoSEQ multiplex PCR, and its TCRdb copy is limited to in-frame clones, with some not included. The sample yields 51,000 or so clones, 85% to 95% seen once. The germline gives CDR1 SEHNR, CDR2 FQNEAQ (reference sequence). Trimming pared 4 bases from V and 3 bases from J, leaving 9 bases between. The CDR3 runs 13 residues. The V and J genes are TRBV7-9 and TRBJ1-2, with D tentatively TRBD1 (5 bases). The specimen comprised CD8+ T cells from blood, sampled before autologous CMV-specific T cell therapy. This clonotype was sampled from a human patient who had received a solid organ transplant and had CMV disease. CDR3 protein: CASSSGGDYGYTF. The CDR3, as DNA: TGTGCCAGCAGCTCCGGGGGGGACTATGGCTACACCTTC.